This T cell receptor beta chain was profiled in a study of response to subunit inactivated influenza vaccine. TCRdb ran MiXCR on the RT-PCR reads and lists one entry per CDR3 protein. Of about 170,000 distinct CDR3 sequences detected, about 10% appear once; the ten largest clones hold around 40%. This clonotype turned up a few times. Germline V gene data show CDR1 as DFQATT and CDR2 as SNEGSKA (reference sequence). The CDR3 covers 14 residues. The V end was cut by 0 bases, the J end by 0 bases, with 9 bases between. The source is a man in his fifties or sixties who received an inactivated influenza vaccine. The chain links TRBV20-1 to TRBJ2-7; D ambiguous. The source was CD8+ T cells sorted from PBMCs, collected around 25 months after vaccination. This CDR3 is CSARDLSFSYEQYF. The CDR3 DNA sequence: TGCAGTGCTAGAGATCTCAGCTTCTCCTACGAGCAGTACTTC.